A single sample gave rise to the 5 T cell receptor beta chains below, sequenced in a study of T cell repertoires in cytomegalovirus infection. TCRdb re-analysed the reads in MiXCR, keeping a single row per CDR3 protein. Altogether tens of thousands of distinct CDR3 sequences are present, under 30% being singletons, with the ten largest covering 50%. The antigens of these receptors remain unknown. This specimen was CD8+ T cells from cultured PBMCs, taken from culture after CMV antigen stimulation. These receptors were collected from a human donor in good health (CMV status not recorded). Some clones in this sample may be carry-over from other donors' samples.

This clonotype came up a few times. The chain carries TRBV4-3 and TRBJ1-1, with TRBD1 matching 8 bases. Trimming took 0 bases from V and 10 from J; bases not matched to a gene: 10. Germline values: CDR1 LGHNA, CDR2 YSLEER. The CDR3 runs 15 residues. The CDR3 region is CASSQDGSGGRGAFF. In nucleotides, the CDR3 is TGCGCCAGCAGCCAAGATGGGTCAGGGGGCCGGGGAGCTTTCTTT.

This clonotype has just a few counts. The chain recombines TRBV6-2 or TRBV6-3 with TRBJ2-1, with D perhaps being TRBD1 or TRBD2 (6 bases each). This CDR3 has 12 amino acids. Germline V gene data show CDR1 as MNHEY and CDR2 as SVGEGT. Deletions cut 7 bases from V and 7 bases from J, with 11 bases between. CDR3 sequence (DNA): TGTGCCAGCACGGGGGCGGCGAATGAGCAGTTCTTC. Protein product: CASTGAANEQFF.

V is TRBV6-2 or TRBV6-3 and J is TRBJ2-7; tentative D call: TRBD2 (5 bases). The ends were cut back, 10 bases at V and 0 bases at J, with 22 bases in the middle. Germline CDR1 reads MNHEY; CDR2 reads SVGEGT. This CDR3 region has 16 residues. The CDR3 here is CATTTRTSRGSYEQYF. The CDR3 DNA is TGTGCCACCACAACCCGGACCTCACGGGGCTCCTACGAGCAGTACTTC.

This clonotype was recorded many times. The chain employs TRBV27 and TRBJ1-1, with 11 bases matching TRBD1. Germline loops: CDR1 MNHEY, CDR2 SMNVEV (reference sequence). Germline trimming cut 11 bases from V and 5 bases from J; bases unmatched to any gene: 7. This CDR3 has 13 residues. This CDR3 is CAARDRGGTEAFF. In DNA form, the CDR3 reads TGTGCCGCCCGGGACAGGGGGGGTACTGAAGCTTTCTTT.

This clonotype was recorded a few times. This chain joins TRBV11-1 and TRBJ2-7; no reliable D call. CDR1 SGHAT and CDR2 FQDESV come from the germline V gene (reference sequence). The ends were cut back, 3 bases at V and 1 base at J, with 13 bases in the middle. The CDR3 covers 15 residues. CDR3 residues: CASSFPGPVSYEQYF. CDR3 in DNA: TGTGCCAGCAGCTTTCCTGGACCTGTTTCCTACGAGCAGTACTTC.